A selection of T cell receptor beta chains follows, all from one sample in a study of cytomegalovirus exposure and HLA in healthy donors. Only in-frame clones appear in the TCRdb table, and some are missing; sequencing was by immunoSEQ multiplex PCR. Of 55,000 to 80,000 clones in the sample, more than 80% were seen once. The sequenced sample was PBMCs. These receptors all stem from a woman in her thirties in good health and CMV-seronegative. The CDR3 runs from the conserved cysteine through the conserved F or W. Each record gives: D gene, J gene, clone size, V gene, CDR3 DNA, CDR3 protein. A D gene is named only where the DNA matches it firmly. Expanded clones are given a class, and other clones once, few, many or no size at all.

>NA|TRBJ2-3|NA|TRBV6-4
TGTGCCAGCAGATTAAGCACTAGCACAGATACGCAGTATTTT
CASRLSTSTDTQYF
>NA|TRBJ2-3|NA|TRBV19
TGTGCCAGTAGCCTGAGGACTGCCCCAGATACGCAGTATTTT
CASSLRTAPDTQYF
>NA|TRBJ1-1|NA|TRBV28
TGTGCCAGCAGTTTAGGGGGTGGGGGGGCGCCCACTGAAGCTTTCTTT
CASSLGGGGAPTEAFF
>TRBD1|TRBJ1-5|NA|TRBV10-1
TGCGCCAGCACCCAGGGACAGGGATGTCAGCCCCAGCATTTT
CASTQGQGCQPQHF
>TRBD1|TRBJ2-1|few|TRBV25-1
TGTGCCAGCAGTGAGGGACAGAGGCAGTTCTTC
CASSEGQRQFF
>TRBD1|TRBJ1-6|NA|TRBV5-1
TGCGCCAGCAGCTCCGGGACAGGGACGTCCTATAATTCACCCCTCCACTTT
CASSSGTGTSYNSPLHF
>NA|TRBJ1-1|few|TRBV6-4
TGTGCCAGCAGTAATAATTCGAAAGCCACTGAAGCTTTCTTT
CASSNNSKATEAFF
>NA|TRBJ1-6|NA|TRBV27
TGTGCCAGCACTCCCGGGGTTGGTGGTTCACCCCTCCACTTT
CASTPGVGGSPLHF
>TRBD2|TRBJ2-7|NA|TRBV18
TGTGCCAGCTCTCCTAGCGGGGGCCTCTCCTACGAGCAGTACTTC
CASSPSGGLSYEQYF
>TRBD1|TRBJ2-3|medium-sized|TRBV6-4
TGTGCCAGCAGTGTGGGACAGGGGGCCGGAGATACGCAGTATTTT
CASSVGQGAGDTQYF
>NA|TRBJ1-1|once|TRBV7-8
TGTGCCAGCAGCTTAGTTAACTCTGAAGCTTTCTTT
CASSLVNSEAFF
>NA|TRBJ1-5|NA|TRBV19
TGTGCCAGTATTAACCCAGGAGAGGGGCCCCAGCATTTT
CASINPGEGPQHF
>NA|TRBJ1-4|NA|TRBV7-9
TGTGCCAGCAGCTCATTCCGACAAGCAACTAATGAAAAACTGTTTTTT
CASSSFRQATNEKLFF
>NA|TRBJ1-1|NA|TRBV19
TGTGCCAGTAAGTCGGGGTATATGAACACTGAAGCTTTCTTT
CASKSGYMNTEAFF
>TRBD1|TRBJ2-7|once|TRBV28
TGTGCCAGCAGTCTCTACAGGGGTTGGTACGAGCAGTACTTC
CASSLYRGWYEQYF